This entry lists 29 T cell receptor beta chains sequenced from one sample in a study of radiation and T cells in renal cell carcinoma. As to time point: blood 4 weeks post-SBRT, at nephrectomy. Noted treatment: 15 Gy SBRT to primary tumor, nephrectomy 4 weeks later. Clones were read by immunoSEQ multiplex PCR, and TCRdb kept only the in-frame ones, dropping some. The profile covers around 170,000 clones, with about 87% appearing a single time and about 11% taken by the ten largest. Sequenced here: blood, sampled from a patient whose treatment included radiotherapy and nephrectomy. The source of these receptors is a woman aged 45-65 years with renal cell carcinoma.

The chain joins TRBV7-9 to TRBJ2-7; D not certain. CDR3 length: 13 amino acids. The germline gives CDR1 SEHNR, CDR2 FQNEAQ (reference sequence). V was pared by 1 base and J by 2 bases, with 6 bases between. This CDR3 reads CASSLVTTYEQYF. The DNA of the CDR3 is TGTGCCAGCAGCTTAGTTACGACCTACGAGCAGTACTTC.

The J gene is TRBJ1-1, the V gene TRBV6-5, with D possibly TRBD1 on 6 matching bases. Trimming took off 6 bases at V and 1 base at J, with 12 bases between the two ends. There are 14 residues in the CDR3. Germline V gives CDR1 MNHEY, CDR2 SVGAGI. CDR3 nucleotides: TGTGCCAGCAGCCACCCACAGGGGAACACTGAAGCTTTCTTT. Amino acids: CASSHPQGNTEAFF.

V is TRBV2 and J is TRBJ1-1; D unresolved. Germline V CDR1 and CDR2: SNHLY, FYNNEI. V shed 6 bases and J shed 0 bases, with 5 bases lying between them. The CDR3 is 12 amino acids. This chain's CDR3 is CASRTLNTEAFF. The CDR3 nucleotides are TGTGCCAGCAGGACACTGAACACTGAAGCTTTCTTT. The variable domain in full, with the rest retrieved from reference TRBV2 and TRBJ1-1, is EPEVTQTPSHQVTQMGQEVILRCVPISNHLYFYWYRQILGQKVEFLVSFYNNEISEKSEIFDDQFSVERPDGSNFTLKIRSTKLEDSAMYFCASRTLNTEAFFGQGTRLTVV.

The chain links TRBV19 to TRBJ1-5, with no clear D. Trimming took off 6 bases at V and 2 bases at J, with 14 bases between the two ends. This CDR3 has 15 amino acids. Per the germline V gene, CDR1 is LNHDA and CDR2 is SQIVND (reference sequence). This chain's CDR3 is CASSRARLGNQPQHF. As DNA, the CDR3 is TGTGCCAGTAGCCGGGCCCGTCTCGGCAATCAGCCCCAGCATTTT.

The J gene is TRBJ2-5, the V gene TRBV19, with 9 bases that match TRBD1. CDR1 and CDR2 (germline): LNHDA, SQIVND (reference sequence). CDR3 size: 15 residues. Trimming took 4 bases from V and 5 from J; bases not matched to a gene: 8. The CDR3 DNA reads TGTGCCAGTAGTAAGGGGACAGGGATGGTGGAGACCCAGTACTTC. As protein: CASSKGTGMVETQYF.

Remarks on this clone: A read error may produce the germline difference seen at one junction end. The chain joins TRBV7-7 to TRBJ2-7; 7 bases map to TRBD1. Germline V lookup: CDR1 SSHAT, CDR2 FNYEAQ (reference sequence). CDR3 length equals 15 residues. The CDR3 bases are TGTGCTAGCAGCTTAGGCAGGGGGAGCTCCTACGAGCAGTACTTC. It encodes CASSLGRGSSYEQYF.

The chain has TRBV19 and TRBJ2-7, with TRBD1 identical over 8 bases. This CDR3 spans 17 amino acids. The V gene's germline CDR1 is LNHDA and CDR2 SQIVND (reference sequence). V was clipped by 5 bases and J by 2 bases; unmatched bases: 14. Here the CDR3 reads CASSVGGGTGYTYEQYF. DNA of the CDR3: TGTGCCAGTAGTGTCGGCGGTGGGACAGGATACACCTACGAGCAGTACTTC.

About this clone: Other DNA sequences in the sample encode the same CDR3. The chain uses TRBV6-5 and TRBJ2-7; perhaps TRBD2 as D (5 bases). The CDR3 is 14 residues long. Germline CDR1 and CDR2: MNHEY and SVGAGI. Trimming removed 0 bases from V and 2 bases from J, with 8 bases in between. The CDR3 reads CASSYSSGTYEQYF. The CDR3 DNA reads TGTGCCAGCAGTTACTCTTCGGGGACCTACGAGCAGTACTTC.

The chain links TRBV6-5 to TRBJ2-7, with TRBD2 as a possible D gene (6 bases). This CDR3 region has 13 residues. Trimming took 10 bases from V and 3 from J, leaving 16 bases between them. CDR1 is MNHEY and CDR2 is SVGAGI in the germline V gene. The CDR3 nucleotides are TGTGCCACCACCTCGGGACTTGGCTACGAGCAGTACTTC. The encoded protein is CATTSGLGYEQYF.

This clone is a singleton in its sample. CDR3 nucleotide sequence: TGTGCCAGCAGTTCGTACAGCGACTACGAGCAGTACTTC. It is translated as CASSSYSDYEQYF. The V gene is TRBV6-6, the J gene TRBJ2-7; D is uncertain. V lost 4 bases and J 3 bases, leaving 10 bases between the germline ends. Germline V gene lookup returns CDR1 MNHNY and CDR2 SVGAGI (reference sequence). The CDR3 length is 13 residues.

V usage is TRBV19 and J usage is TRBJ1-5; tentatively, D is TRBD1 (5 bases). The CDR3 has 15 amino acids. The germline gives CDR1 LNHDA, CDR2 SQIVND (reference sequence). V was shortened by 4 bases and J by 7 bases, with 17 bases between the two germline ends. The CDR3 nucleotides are TGTGCCAGTAGTACTTTATGGGGGGAGTTACAGCCCCAGCATTTT. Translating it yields CASSTLWGELQPQHF.

The CDR3 loop reads CASRTGQTYEQYF. In DNA form, the CDR3 reads TGTGCCAGCAGGACGGGACAAACCTACGAGCAGTACTTC. The chain links TRBV6-1 to TRBJ2-7, with D possibly TRBD1 on 6 matching bases. Trimming took off 6 bases at V and 2 bases at J, with 11 bases between the two ends. The CDR3 is 13 amino acids. Germline V gene sequence: CDR1 MNHNS, CDR2 SASEGT.

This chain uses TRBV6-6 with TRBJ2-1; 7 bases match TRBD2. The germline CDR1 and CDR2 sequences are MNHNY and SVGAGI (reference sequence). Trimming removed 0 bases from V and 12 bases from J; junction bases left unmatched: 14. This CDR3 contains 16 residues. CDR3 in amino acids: CASSYSEGRPGEGQFF. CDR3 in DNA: TGTGCCAGCAGTTACTCGGAGGGGCGCCCGGGGGAGGGGCAGTTCTTC.

CDR3 residues: CASSYNLASYETQYF. The CDR3 region has the DNA TGTGCCAGCAGTTACAATCTCGCTAGCTATGAGACCCAGTACTTC. The chain combines TRBV6-5 with TRBJ2-5, with D maybe TRBD2 (5 bases). V was trimmed by 2 bases and J by 5 bases, leaving 15 bases between them. Germline V gives CDR1 MNHEY, CDR2 SVGAGI. The CDR3 extends over 15 amino acids.

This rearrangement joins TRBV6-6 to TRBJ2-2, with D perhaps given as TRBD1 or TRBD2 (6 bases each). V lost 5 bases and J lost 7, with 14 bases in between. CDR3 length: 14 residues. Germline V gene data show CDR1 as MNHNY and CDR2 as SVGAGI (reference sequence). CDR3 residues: CASSPRGPSGELFF. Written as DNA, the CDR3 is TGTGCCAGCAGTCCCCGGGGGCCCAGCGGGGAGCTGTTTTTT.

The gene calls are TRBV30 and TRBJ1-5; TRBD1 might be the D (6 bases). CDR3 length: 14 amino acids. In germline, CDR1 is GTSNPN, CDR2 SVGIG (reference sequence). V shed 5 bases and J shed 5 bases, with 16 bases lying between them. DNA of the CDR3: TGTGCCTGGTCAAAAGGGGGAAGGGATCAGCCCCAGCATTTT. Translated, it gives CAWSKGGRDQPQHF.

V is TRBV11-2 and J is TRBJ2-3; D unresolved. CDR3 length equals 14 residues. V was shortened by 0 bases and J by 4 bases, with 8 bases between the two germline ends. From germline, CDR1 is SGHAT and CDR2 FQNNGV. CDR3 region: CASSLDLGADTQYF. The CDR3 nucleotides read TGTGCCAGCAGCTTAGACCTAGGAGCAGATACGCAGTATTTT. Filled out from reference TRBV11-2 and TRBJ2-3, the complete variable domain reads EAGVAQSPRYKIIEKRQSVAFWCNPISGHATLYWYQQILGQGPKLLIQFQNNGVVDDSQLPKDRFSAERLKGVDSTLKIQPAKLEDSAVYLCASSLDLGADTQYFGPGTRLTVL.

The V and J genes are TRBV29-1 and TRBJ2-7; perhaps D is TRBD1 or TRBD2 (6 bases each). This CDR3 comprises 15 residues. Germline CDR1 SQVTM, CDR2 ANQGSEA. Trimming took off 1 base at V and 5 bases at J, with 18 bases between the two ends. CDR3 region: CSVEGPGDLVNEQYF. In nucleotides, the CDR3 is TGCAGCGTTGAAGGGCCAGGGGACTTGGTGAACGAGCAGTACTTC.

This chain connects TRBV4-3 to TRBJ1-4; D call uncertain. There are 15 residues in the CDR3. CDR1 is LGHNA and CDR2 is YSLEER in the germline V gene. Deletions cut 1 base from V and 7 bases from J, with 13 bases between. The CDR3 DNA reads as TGCGCCAGCAGCCAAGGGGCAGTAGTTGGTGAAAAACTGTTTTTT. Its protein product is CASSQGAVVGEKLFF.

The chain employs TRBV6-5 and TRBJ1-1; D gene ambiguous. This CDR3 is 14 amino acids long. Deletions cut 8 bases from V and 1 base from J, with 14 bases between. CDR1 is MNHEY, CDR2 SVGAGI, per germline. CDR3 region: CASLPIPGNTEAFF. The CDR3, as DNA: TGTGCCAGCTTGCCAATCCCAGGGAACACTGAAGCTTTCTTT.

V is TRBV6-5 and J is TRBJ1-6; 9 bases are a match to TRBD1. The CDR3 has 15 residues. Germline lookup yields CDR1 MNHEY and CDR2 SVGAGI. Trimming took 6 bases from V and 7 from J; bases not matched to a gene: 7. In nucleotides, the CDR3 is TGTGCCAGCAGCCCGGAGGACAGGGGCAATTCACCCCTCCACTTT. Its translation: CASSPEDRGNSPLHF.

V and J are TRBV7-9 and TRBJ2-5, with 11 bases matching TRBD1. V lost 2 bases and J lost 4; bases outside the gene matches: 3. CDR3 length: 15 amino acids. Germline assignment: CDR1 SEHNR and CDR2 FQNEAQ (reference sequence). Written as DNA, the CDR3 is TGTGCCAGCAGCTTAAGAGGACAGGGGGCAGAGACCCAGTACTTC. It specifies CASSLRGQGAETQYF. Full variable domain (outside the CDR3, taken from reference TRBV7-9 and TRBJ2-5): DTGVSQNPRHKITKRGQNVTFRCDPISEHNRLYWYRQTLGQGPEFLTYFQNEAQLEKSRLLSDRFSAERPKGSFSTLEIQRTEQGDSAMYLCASSLRGQGAETQYFGPGTRLLVL.

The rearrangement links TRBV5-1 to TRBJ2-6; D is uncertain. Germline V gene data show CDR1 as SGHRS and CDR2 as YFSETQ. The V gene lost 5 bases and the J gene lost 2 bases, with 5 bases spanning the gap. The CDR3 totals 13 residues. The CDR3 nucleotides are TGCGCCAGCAGGGCGACTGGGGCCAACGTCCTGACTTTC. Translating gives CASRATGANVLTF.

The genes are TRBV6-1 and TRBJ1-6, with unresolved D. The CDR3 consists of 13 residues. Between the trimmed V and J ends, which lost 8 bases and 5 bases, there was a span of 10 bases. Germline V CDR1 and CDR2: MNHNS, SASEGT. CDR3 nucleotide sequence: TGTGCCAGCCTAAAGGTTAATAATTCACCCCTCCACTTT. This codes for CASLKVNNSPLHF.

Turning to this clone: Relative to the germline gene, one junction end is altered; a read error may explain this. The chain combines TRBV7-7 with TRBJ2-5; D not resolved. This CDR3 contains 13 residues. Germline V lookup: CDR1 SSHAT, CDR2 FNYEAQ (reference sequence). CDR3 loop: CASSLGSQETQYF. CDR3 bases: TGTGCTAGCAGCTTAGGCAGCCAAGAGACCCAGTACTTC.

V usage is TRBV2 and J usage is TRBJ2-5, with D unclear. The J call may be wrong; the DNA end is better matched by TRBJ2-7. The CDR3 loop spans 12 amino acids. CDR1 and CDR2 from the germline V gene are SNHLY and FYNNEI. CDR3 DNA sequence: TGTGCCAGCGAAGGCAGTTTCTACGAGCAGTACTTC. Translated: CASEGSFYEQYF.

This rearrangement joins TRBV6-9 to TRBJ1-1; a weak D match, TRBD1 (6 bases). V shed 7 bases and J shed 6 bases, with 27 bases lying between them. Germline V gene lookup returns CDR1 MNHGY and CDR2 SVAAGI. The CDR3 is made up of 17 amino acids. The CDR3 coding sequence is TGTGCCAGCACAAACAAAGGGGGGTGCAGGGAGAAGGCTGAAGCTTTCTTT. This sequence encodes CASTNKGGCREKAEAFF.

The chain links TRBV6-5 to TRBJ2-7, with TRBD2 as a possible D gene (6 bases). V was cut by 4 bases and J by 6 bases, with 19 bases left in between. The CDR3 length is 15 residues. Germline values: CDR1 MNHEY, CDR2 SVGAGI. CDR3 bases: TGTGCCAGCAGTTCCCCCCGGGGGACGCCTGGCGAGCAGTACTTC. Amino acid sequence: CASSSPRGTPGEQYF.

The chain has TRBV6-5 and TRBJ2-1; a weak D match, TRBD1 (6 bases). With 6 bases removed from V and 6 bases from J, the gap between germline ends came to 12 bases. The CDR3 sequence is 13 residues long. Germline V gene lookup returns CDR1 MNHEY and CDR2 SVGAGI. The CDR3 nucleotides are TGTGCCAGCAGCCGCGGACAGCTCAATGAGCAGTTCTTC. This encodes CASSRGQLNEQFF.